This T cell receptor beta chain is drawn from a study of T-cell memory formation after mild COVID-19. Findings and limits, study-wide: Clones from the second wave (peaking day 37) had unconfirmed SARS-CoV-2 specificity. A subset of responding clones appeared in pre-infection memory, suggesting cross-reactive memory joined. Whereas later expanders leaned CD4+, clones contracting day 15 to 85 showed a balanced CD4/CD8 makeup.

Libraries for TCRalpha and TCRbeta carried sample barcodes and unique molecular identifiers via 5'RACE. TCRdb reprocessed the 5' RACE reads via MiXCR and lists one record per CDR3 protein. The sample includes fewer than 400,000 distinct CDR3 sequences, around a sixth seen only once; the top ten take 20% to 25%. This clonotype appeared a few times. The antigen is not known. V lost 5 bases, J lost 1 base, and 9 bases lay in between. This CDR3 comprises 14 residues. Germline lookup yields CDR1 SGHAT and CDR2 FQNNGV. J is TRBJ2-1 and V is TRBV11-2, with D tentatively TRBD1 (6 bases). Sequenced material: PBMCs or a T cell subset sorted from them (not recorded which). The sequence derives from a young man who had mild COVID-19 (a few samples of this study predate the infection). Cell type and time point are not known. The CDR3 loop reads CASSNRVSYNEQFF. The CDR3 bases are TGTGCCAGCAGCAACAGGGTATCCTACAATGAGCAGTTCTTC.